This TCR beta chain stems from a study of blood T cell repertoires in COVID-19. The overall study: PBMCs, B-cell-depleted T cells, or T cells were the source of the cDNA or gDNA that made up the material.

Methods used by the authors: Amplification from reference gene primers served as the basis for estimated nucleated cell counts. Clones were read by immunoSEQ multiplex PCR, and TCRdb kept only the in-frame ones, dropping some. V and J calls and clone size are copied from that table; D and trimming were computed from the DNA. The sample lists 200,000 to 250,000 clones, around 86% seen once, with about 7% in the top ten. Germline CDR1 is MNHEY and CDR2 is SMNVEV (reference sequence). CDR3 length: 13 residues. Deletions cut 4 bases from V and 8 bases from J, with 14 bases between. The sequencing sample was made of PBMCs or T cells enriched from blood (not recorded which). This chain uses TRBV27 with TRBJ1-2; D gene unclear. The sequence derives from a man aged 25-45 years in a cohort exposed to, infected with or recovered from COVID-19 (not recorded which). The CDR3 region is CASSSGRLMGYTF. The CDR3 DNA sequence: TGTGCCAGCAGTTCTGGCAGGCTTATGGGCTACACCTTC.